This T cell receptor (beta chain) came from a study of CD8+ T cells in alopecia areata. Study at large: Administration of oral tofacitinib to treated patients was at 5 to 10 mg twice daily. Treated patients were scored for severity by percent of scalp affected.

Treatment of the sample: oral pan-JAK inhibitor, 5-10 mg twice daily. Samples from alopecia areata patients were lesional scalp punch biopsies and peripheral blood. Study results and limitations: Normal scalp showed lower clonality than lesional scalp, especially alopecia totalis/universalis.

Germline CDR1 is MGHRA and CDR2 is YSYEKL. The germline V and J ends were trimmed by 2 bases and 0 bases, with 7 bases remaining between them. This CDR3 contains 14 residues. About this clone: What it binds is unknown.

Sequencing used cDNA as its template, made by extracting RNA and reverse transcribing it. Assay used: immunoSEQ multiplex PCR; TCRdb lists only in-frame clones, some missing. The data contain 60,000 to 85,000 clones, around 65% of them singletons. The J gene is TRBJ1-1, the V gene TRBV4-1, with D possibly being TRBD1 (6 bases). Sequenced here: CD8+ T cells sorted from blood, sampled at week 24, from a patient treated with tofacitinib. The sequence derives from a human donor with alopecia areata. CDR3 sequence reads: CASSQQGMNTEAFF. Written as DNA, the CDR3 is TGCGCCAGCAGCCAACAGGGGATGAACACTGAAGCTTTCTTT.